Listed here are 22 T cell receptor beta chains from one sample, sequenced in a study of shared clonotypes between healthy human individuals. Terminally differentiated effector memory CD45RA+ cells were left out of the naive CD8 fraction, which was CD45RO-negative and positively selected for CCR7. Measured with immunoSEQ multiplex PCR; TCRdb has only the in-frame clones, and not every one. In the table there are some 800,000 clones, 90% to 95% of which are singletons. Sequencing was carried out using naive CD8+ T cells sorted from blood. Receptor source: a man aged 30 to 45 in good health.

J is TRBJ2-3 and V is TRBV7-3, with D hard to call. V was shortened by 5 bases and J by 3 bases, with 9 bases between the two germline ends. The V gene's germline CDR1 is SGHTA and CDR2 FQGTGA. There are 13 residues in the CDR3. CDR3 loop: CASSISSTDTQYF. CDR3 coding DNA: TGTGCCAGCAGCATCAGTAGTACAGATACGCAGTATTTT.

This clone was recorded once. The CDR3 loop is CASSLEFGNTIYF. CDR3 bases: TGTGCCAGCAGCTTGGAGTTTGGAAACACCATATATTTT. This sequence joins TRBV5-4 and TRBJ1-3, with D unresolved. The CDR3 sequence is 13 residues long. Trimming left V 0 bases short and J 3 bases short, with 4 bases between. In germline, CDR1 is SGHNT, CDR2 YYREEE (reference sequence).

The rearrangement joins TRBV9 to TRBJ2-1; 11 positions agree with TRBD2. The CDR3 runs 14 residues. CDR1 and CDR2 (germline): SGDLS, YYNGEE. With 4 bases clipped from V and 8 bases from J, the junction kept 5 bases outside the gene matches. The CDR3 bases are TGTGCCAGCAGCCCCCGGACTAGCGGGTATGAGCAGTTCTTC. It yields the protein CASSPRTSGYEQFF.

This chain uses TRBV29-1 with TRBJ2-7; no definite D call. Germline values: CDR1 SQVTM, CDR2 ANQGSEA. The V and J ends lost 4 bases and 0 bases respectively, with 10 bases between them. The CDR3 length is 13 residues. CDR3 nucleotides: TGCAGCGTTGTCTATGGACCCTCCTACGAGCAGTACTTC. This codes for CSVVYGPSYEQYF.

The chain employs TRBV7-3 and TRBJ2-3; D unresolved. CDR1 and CDR2 from the germline V gene are SGHTA and FQGTGA. V was pared by 0 bases and J by 1 base, with 2 bases between. This CDR3 has 13 amino acids. CDR3 DNA sequence: TGTGCCAGCAGCTTAACCGGCACAGATACGCAGTATTTT. Protein sequence: CASSLTGTDTQYF.

The chain joins TRBV7-9 to TRBJ1-2; TRBD1 aligns across 8 bases. The CDR3 covers 16 residues. Losses at the gene ends were 4 bases for V and 0 bases for J; bases not matched to a gene: 7. The germline V gene has CDR1 SEHNR and CDR2 FQNEAQ (reference sequence). The CDR3 DNA reads TGTGCCAGCAGCTCCCCCGGACAGGGTTCTAACTATGGCTACACCTTC. Encoded protein: CASSSPGQGSNYGYTF.

This clone was seen a single time. The chain uses TRBV28 and TRBJ1-4; 7 bases map to TRBD1. With 5 bases clipped from V and 3 bases from J, the junction kept 6 bases outside the gene matches. Germline CDR1 MDHEN, CDR2 SYDVKM. The CDR3 is 15 amino acids. The CDR3 reads CASSPGQGANEKLFF. The DNA of the CDR3 is TGTGCCAGCAGTCCCGGTCAGGGGGCTAATGAAAAACTGTTTTTT.

This rearrangement joins TRBV2 to TRBJ2-1; TRBD1 matches at 10 bases. Germline CDR1 reads SNHLY; CDR2 reads FYNNEI. The CDR3 covers 18 residues. Germline trimming cut 6 bases from V and 0 bases from J; bases unmatched to any gene: 11. The CDR3 here is CASRDRDRGRSSYNEQFF. CDR3 nucleotide sequence: TGTGCCAGCAGAGACAGGGACAGGGGTCGAAGCTCCTACAATGAGCAGTTCTTC.

The CDR3, as DNA: TGTGCCAGCAGTGAAGCCGCTTTGACCTTGGGGAACAATGAGCAGTTCTTC. It specifies CASSEAALTLGNNEQFF. The chain is built from TRBV6-1 and TRBJ2-1; D is ambiguous. Germline CDR1 is MNHNS and CDR2 is SASEGT. CDR3 length: 17 amino acids. V was shortened by 0 bases and J by 5 bases, with 17 bases between the two germline ends.

This clone was seen a few times. Written as DNA, the CDR3 is TGTGCCAGTAGTAGGGAACCCTACTACGGGGAGCTGTTTTTT. It encodes CASSREPYYGELFF. The chain has TRBV19 and TRBJ2-2; D gene ambiguous. Germline values: CDR1 LNHDA, CDR2 SQIVND (reference sequence). With 4 bases removed from V and 7 bases from J, the gap between germline ends came to 13 bases. The CDR3 contains 14 residues.

The CDR3, as DNA: TGTGCCAGCAGCTTAGTAGGACGGGGCTCCTCCTACGAGCAGTACTTC. This sequence encodes CASSLVGRGSSYEQYF. The chain links TRBV7-9 to TRBJ2-7; the D gene could be TRBD1 or TRBD2 (5 bases each). Germline CDR1 reads SEHNR; CDR2 reads FQNEAQ (reference sequence). Trimming left V 1 base short and J 0 bases short, with 13 bases between. The length of the CDR3 is 16 residues. Together with reference TRBV7-9 and TRBJ2-7, the CDR3 gives the full variable domain: DTGVSQNPRHKITKRGQNVTFRCDPISEHNRLYWYRQTLGQGPEFLTYFQNEAQLEKSRLLSDRFSAERPKGSFSTLEIQRTEQGDSAMYLCASSLVGRGSSYEQYFGPGTRLTVT.

The rearrangement uses TRBV25-1 and TRBJ2-7; D is possibly TRBD1 (6 bases). This CDR3 region has 13 residues. Trimming left V 6 bases short and J 3 bases short, with 12 bases between. Germline V gene lookup returns CDR1 MGHDK and CDR2 SYGVNS. This chain's CDR3 is CASSWDIRYEQYF. CDR3 sequence (DNA): TGTGCCAGCAGCTGGGACATCCGCTACGAGCAGTACTTC.

The chain recombines TRBV4-1 with TRBJ2-2, with unresolved D. V dropped 0 bases and J dropped 3 bases, with 11 bases sitting between them. CDR3 size: 16 residues. CDR1 and CDR2 from the germline V gene are MGHRA and YSYEKL. The CDR3 region has the DNA TGCGCCAGCAGCCAAGATGGTTATCCCCACACCGGGGAGCTGTTTTTT. It is translated as CASSQDGYPHTGELFF.

The chain links TRBV15 to TRBJ1-5; no firm D call. Germline assignment: CDR1 LNHNV and CDR2 YYDKDF (reference sequence). This CDR3 spans 15 amino acids. V shed 0 bases and J shed 5 bases, with 11 bases lying between them. As DNA, the CDR3 is TGTGCCACCAGCAGAGATTATAGGAACGATCAGCCCCAGCATTTT. Translating it yields CATSRDYRNDQPQHF.

This sequence joins TRBV12-1 and TRBJ2-7. TRBV12-1 is a listed pseudogene. The CDR3 runs 16 residues. As DNA, the CDR3 is TGTGCCAGCAGCCCTCCCCCCATAAGGGCCACCTACGAGCAGTACTTC. This sequence encodes CASSPPPIRATYEQYF.

The chain is built from TRBV5-1 and TRBJ2-3; D not resolved. Germline loops: CDR1 SGHRS, CDR2 YFSETQ. V was pared by 0 bases and J by 9 bases, with 8 bases between. The CDR3 extends over 12 amino acids. Written as DNA, the CDR3 is TGCGCCAGCAGCTTGGAGGGTAACACGCAGTATTTT. This codes for CASSLEGNTQYF.

This clone was seen only once. The rearrangement joins TRBV7-6 to TRBJ2-7; 10 bases match TRBD1. CDR1 and CDR2 from the germline V gene are SGHVS and FNYEAQ. With V trimmed by 1 base and J by 4 bases, 1 base remained unmatched. The CDR3 spans 14 residues. The CDR3 protein is CASSLGDRGYEQYF. The CDR3 DNA follows: TGTGCCAGCAGCTTAGGGGACAGGGGATACGAGCAGTACTTC.

The V gene is TRBV27, the J gene TRBJ2-3, with 7 positions matching TRBD2. CDR1 is MNHEY and CDR2 is SMNVEV in the germline V gene (reference sequence). The V and J ends lost 1 base and 2 bases, in that order; junction bases with no gene match: 6. The CDR3 contains 16 residues. The CDR3 loop reads CASSLYAGEHTDTQYF. The DNA for the CDR3 is TGTGCCAGCAGTTTATACGCGGGGGAGCACACAGATACGCAGTATTTT.

Here the CDR3 DNA reads TGCGCCAGCTCCTATTCTCGAGACAACCCGAACACCGGGGAGCTGTTTTTT. The encoded protein is CASSYSRDNPNTGELFF. The chain carries TRBV10-1 and TRBJ2-2; D gene uncertain. The CDR3 spans 17 residues. Germline-derived CDR1 and CDR2 are WNHNN and SYGVQD (reference sequence). V lost 8 bases and J lost 0, with 19 bases in between.

The rearrangement joins TRBV27 to TRBJ1-5; D gene unclear. In germline, CDR1 is MNHEY, CDR2 SMNVEV (reference sequence). The CDR3 loop spans 15 amino acids. V was trimmed by 6 bases and J by 2 bases, leaving 14 bases between them. CDR3 sequence: CASRFSDGGNQPQHF. Written as DNA, the CDR3 is TGTGCCAGCAGATTCTCGGACGGCGGCAATCAGCCCCAGCATTTT.

This chain joins TRBV27 and TRBJ2-7; D is tentatively TRBD1 or TRBD2 (5 bases each). The V gene lost 2 bases and the J gene lost 2 bases, with 13 bases spanning the gap. This CDR3 region has 15 residues. Germline CDR1 is MNHEY and CDR2 is SMNVEV (reference sequence). The CDR3 here is CASSLLGTPTYEQYF. The CDR3 nucleotides read TGTGCCAGCAGTTTACTCGGGACCCCGACCTACGAGCAGTACTTC.

The V and J genes are TRBV18 and TRBJ2-4, with D tentatively TRBD1 (5 bases). This CDR3 comprises 15 residues. The V and J ends lost 3 bases and 6 bases respectively, with 15 bases between them. The germline V gene has CDR1 KGHSH and CDR2 LQKENI. The CDR3 coding sequence is TGTGCCAGCTCACCGCCGCAGGTTAGGGGAAACATTCAGTACTTC. Translated, it gives CASSPPQVRGNIQYF.